This T cell receptor (beta chain) was identified during a study of T cell repertoires in cytomegalovirus infection. TCRdb passed the reads through MiXCR, listing each CDR3 protein once. The sample yields 360,000 or so distinct CDR3 sequences, roughly a third seen once. The CDR3 is made up of 15 amino acids. Trimming removed 7 bases from V and 9 bases from J, with 24 bases in between. Concerning this clonotype itself: Its antigen is undetermined.

This clonotype was obtained from a human donor in good health (CMV status not recorded). Some clones in this sample may be carry-over from other donors' samples. The genes are TRBV12-3 or TRBV12-4 and TRBJ1-2; weak D call: TRBD1 (5 bases). This sample comprised cultured PBMCs, obtained from culture after CMV antigen stimulation. The CDR3, as DNA: TGTGCCAGCACTCCAAGGTCGGGACGGAGGAGGAGCTACACCTTC. It translates to CASTPRSGRRRSYTF.